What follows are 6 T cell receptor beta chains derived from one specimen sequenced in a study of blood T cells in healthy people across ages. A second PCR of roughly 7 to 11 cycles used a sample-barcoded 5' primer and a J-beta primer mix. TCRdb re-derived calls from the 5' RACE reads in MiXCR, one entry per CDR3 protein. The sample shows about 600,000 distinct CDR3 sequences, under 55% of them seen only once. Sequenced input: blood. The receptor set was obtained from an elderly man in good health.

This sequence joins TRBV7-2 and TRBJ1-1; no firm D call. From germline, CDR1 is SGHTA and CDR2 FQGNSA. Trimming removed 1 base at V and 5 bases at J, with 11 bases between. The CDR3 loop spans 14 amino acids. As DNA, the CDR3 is TGTGCCAGCAGCTTAGTAGGTCTCGCGACTGAAGCTTTCTTT. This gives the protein CASSLVGLATEAFF.

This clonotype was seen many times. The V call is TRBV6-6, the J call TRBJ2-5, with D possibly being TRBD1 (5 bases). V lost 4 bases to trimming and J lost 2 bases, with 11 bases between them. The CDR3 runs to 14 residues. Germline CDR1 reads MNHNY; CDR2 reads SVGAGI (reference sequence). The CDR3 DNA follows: TGTGCCAGCAGTTTCCCTCCAGGGCAAGAGACCCAGTACTTC. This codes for CASSFPPGQETQYF.

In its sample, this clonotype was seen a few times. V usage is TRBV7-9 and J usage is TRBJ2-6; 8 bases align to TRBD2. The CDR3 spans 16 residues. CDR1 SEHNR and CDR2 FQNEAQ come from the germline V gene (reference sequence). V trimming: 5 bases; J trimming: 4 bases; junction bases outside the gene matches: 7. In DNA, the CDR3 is TGTGCCAGCAGCCCCGGGGGGGGGCAAGGGGCCAACGTCCTGACTTTC. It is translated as CASSPGGGQGANVLTF.

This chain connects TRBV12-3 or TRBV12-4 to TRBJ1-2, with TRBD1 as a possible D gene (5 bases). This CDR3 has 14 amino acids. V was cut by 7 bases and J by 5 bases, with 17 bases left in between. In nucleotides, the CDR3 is TGTGCCAGCACCCTAACCGGGACGGCTTATGGCTACACCTTC. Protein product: CASTLTGTAYGYTF.

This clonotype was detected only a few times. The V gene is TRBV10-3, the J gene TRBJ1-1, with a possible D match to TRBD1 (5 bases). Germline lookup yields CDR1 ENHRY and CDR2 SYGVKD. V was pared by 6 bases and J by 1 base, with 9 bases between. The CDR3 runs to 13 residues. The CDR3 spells CAIRTEPNTEAFF. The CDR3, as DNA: TGTGCCATCAGGACAGAACCGAACACTGAAGCTTTCTTT.

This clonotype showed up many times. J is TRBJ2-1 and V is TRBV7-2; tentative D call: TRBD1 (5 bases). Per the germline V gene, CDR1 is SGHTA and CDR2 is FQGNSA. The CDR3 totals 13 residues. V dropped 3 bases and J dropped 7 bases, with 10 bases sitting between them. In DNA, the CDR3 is TGTGCCAGCAGCTTCATGCAGGGAAATGAGCAGTTCTTC. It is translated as CASSFMQGNEQFF.